Listed here are 30 T cell receptor beta chains from one sample, sequenced in a study of blood T cell repertoires in COVID-19. The assay was immunoSEQ multiplex PCR, and TCRdb's table has in-frame clones only and misses some. The sample includes about 150,000 clones, 65% to 90% of them seen just once. Source material: peripheral blood. The receptors were gathered from a woman between 50 and 59 years old with acute or convalescent COVID-19.

The J gene is TRBJ2-1, the V gene TRBV4-2; 8 nucleotides align to TRBD1. Trimming at V came to 0 bases and at J to 12 bases, leaving 16 bases not matched to a gene. Germline V gene data show CDR1 as LGHNA and CDR2 as YNFKEQ. The length of the CDR3 is 17 residues. DNA for the CDR3: TGTGCCAGCAGCCAAGAGTTCTCGGGACAGGTAAAGGTTAGGCAGTTCTTC. It encodes CASSQEFSGQVKVRQFF.

The chain employs TRBV27 and TRBJ1-2, with 8 bases that match TRBD1. CDR1 and CDR2 (germline): MNHEY, SMNVEV (reference sequence). The CDR3 covers 15 residues. Losses at the gene ends were 4 bases for V and 8 bases for J; bases not matched to a gene: 12. The CDR3 here is CASSSARQGRVGYTF. The CDR3 DNA is TGTGCCAGCAGTTCCGCCCGACAGGGGAGAGTAGGCTACACCTTC.

The chain recombines TRBV2 with TRBJ1-1; the D is unclear. The CDR3 runs 14 residues. CDR1 and CDR2 from the germline V gene are SNHLY and FYNNEI. V was shortened by 10 bases and J by 5 bases, with 20 bases between the two germline ends. The CDR3 DNA follows: TGTGCCAACCAGGCAGGACTCGGTGGGACTGAAGCTTTCTTT. Translation gives CANQAGLGGTEAFF.

The chain employs TRBV6-2 or TRBV6-3 and TRBJ2-5, with D possibly matching TRBD1 (6 bases). The CDR3 totals 15 residues. Germline lookup yields CDR1 MNHEY and CDR2 SVGEGT. V gave up 5 bases and J gave up 1 base, with 14 bases separating them. The CDR3 bases are TGTGCCAGCAGTCGGACAGCCCCCATCCAAGAGACCCAGTACTTC. Protein: CASSRTAPIQETQYF.

This clone was picked up one time. The genes are TRBV4-3 and TRBJ1-2, with D tentatively TRBD1 (5 bases). CDR3 length: 14 residues. Per germline, CDR1 LGHNA and CDR2 YSLEER. The V gene lost 3 bases and the J gene lost 7 bases, with 15 bases spanning the gap. The CDR3 DNA reads as TGCGCCAGCAGCCAGGACCAGGGAAGGGCTGGCTACACCTTC. It encodes CASSQDQGRAGYTF.

The chain combines TRBV7-8 with TRBJ1-2, with D possibly matching TRBD1 (6 bases). CDR3 length: 15 amino acids. The V gene's germline CDR1 is SGHVS and CDR2 FQNEAQ. The V gene lost 4 bases and the J gene lost 5 bases, with 17 bases spanning the gap. In nucleotides, the CDR3 is TGTGCCAGCAGCTCCCGACAGGCAGAGTCATATGGCTACACCTTC. This translates into CASSSRQAESYGYTF.

The chain joins TRBV13 to TRBJ1-4, with 7 nucleotides matching TRBD1. With V trimmed by 2 bases and J by 6 bases, 3 bases remained unmatched. The CDR3 has 14 amino acids. The germline V gene encodes CDR1 PRHDT and CDR2 FYEKMQ (reference sequence). As DNA, the CDR3 is TGTGCCAGCAGCTTACAGGGGGTGGATGAAAAACTGTTTTTT. This translates into CASSLQGVDEKLFF.

This clone has only a few counts. The chain uses TRBV24-1 and TRBJ1-3; 8 nucleotides match TRBD1. Germline CDR1 is KGHDR and CDR2 is SFDVKD. The CDR3 length is 17 residues. J was trimmed by 0 bases and V by 7 bases; bases with no gene match: 10. The CDR3 is CATSLDREGVSGNTIYF. In DNA form, the CDR3 reads TGTGCCACCAGCTTGGACAGGGAAGGAGTCTCTGGAAACACCATATATTTT.

V usage is TRBV7-2 and J usage is TRBJ2-3, with 10 bases aligning to TRBD2. Trimming at V came to 4 bases and at J to 4 bases, leaving 8 bases not matched to a gene. Germline values: CDR1 SGHTA, CDR2 FQGNSA. This CDR3 region has 16 residues. The CDR3 spells CASSSRLAGGADTQYF. The CDR3 DNA is TGTGCCAGCAGCTCTCGACTAGCGGGCGGGGCAGATACGCAGTATTTT. The full variable domain, its missing parts supplied by reference TRBV7-2 and TRBJ2-3, is GAGVSQSPSNKVTEKGKDVELRCDPISGHTALYWYRQSLGQGLEFLIYFQGNSAPDKSGLPSDRFSAERTGGSVSTLTIQRTQQEDSAVYLCASSSRLAGGADTQYFGPGTRLTVL.

This chain connects TRBV11-1 to TRBJ2-3, with D possibly TRBD2 on 6 matching bases. CDR1 and CDR2 from the germline V gene are SGHAT and FQDESV (reference sequence). This CDR3 spans 15 amino acids. Trimming left V 2 bases short and J 9 bases short, with 18 bases between. CDR3 protein: CASSLTGTSGSTQYF. Here the CDR3 DNA reads TGTGCCAGCAGCTTAACTGGGACTTCGGGATCCACGCAGTATTTT.

This chain joins TRBV7-9 and TRBJ1-4; no reliable D call. CDR1 is SEHNR, CDR2 FQNEAQ, per germline (reference sequence). There are 12 residues in the CDR3. Trimming stripped 8 bases from V and 6 bases from J, with 10 bases between. Here the CDR3 reads CASDGVDEKLFF. As DNA, the CDR3 is TGTGCCAGCGACGGGGTAGATGAAAAACTGTTTTTT. Variable domain in full (rest from reference TRBV7-9 and TRBJ1-4): DTGVSQNPRHKITKRGQNVTFRCDPISEHNRLYWYRQTLGQGPEFLTYFQNEAQLEKSRLLSDRFSAERPKGSFSTLEIQRTEQGDSAMYLCASDGVDEKLFFGSGTQLSVL.

The chain couples TRBV19 to TRBJ2-1; D is perhaps TRBD1 (6 bases). Germline V gives CDR1 LNHDA, CDR2 SQIVND (reference sequence). Trimming cost V 6 bases and J 4 bases, with 16 bases left between them. CDR3 length equals 15 residues. CDR3 region: CASSPTGREYNEQFF. The CDR3 DNA reads TGTGCCAGTAGCCCTACAGGGCGAGAATACAATGAGCAGTTCTTC.

V and J are TRBV18 and TRBJ2-5; 13 positions match TRBD2. Germline-derived CDR1 and CDR2 are KGHSH and LQKENI. The J segment lost 2 bases and the V segment lost 1 base, leaving 13 bases of the junction unmatched. The CDR3 runs 20 residues. The CDR3 loop is CASSPRVGLAGALGQETQYF. CDR3 DNA sequence: TGTGCCAGCTCACCACGGGTCGGACTAGCGGGAGCATTGGGGCAAGAGACCCAGTACTTC.

The J gene is TRBJ1-5, the V gene TRBV4-1; a weak D match, TRBD1 (5 bases). The germline V gene encodes CDR1 MGHRA and CDR2 YSYEKL. V was clipped by 5 bases and J by 2 bases, with 16 bases between them. This CDR3 spans 16 amino acids. Here the CDR3 reads CASSARRPGGNQPQHF. CDR3 sequence (DNA): TGCGCCAGCAGCGCACGGAGGCCGGGGGGCAATCAGCCCCAGCATTTT.

The chain is built from TRBV28 and TRBJ2-7; 8 nucleotides align to TRBD2. The trim removed 6 bases at V and 2 bases at J, leaving 0 bases unmatched. CDR3 length: 12 amino acids. Germline CDR1 reads MDHEN; CDR2 reads SYDVKM. The CDR3 coding sequence is TGTGCCAGCAGCGGGGGGGCCTACGAGCAGTACTTC. It translates to CASSGGAYEQYF.

This clone was observed a single time. CDR3 sequence (DNA): TGCGCCAGCAGCCAAGCTCTAGCGGGTCTCTACGAGCAGTACTTC. Its translation: CASSQALAGLYEQYF. J is TRBJ2-7 and V is TRBV4-3; TRBD2 matches at 8 bases. The CDR3 runs to 15 residues. Germline trimming cut 1 base from V and 3 bases from J; bases unmatched to any gene: 5. The germline V gene has CDR1 LGHNA and CDR2 YSLEER.

V gene TRBV19 combines with J gene TRBJ2-3; TRBD2 agrees at 11 bases. Germline V gene lookup returns CDR1 LNHDA and CDR2 SQIVND (reference sequence). This CDR3 is built from 16 residues. V shed 6 bases, J shed 2 bases, and the junction held 7 bases outside the gene matches. CDR3 sequence: CASRSLAGVSTDTQYF. The CDR3 bases are TGTGCCAGTAGATCACTAGCGGGGGTTTCCACAGATACGCAGTATTTT.

The rearrangement links TRBV9 to TRBJ1-1; tentatively, D is TRBD1 (6 bases). The CDR3 covers 14 residues. Germline V gene sequence: CDR1 SGDLS, CDR2 YYNGEE. The V end was cut by 3 bases, the J end by 5 bases, with 14 bases between. CDR3 DNA: TGTGCCAGCAGCGCCAACAGGGAGGGGACTGAAGCTTTCTTT. Translation: CASSANREGTEAFF.

This chain connects TRBV9 to TRBJ1-1, with 8 bases lining up with TRBD1. The CDR3 consists of 14 residues. Looked up from germline, CDR1 is SGDLS and CDR2 is YYNGEE. V gave up 3 bases and J gave up 5 bases; unmatched junction bases: 6. In nucleotides, the CDR3 is TGTGCCAGCAGCGGCCAACAGGGGGGAACTGAAGCTTTCTTT. Translated, it gives CASSGQQGGTEAFF.

The chain has TRBV7-2 and TRBJ1-1, with 7 positions matching TRBD1. The CDR3 extends over 14 amino acids. Unmatched junction bases numbered 4, after V lost 6 bases and J lost 0 bases. The germline CDR1 and CDR2 sequences are SGHTA and FQGNSA. CDR3 protein: CASRRTGVNTEAFF. CDR3 DNA: TGTGCCAGCAGGAGAACAGGGGTGAACACTGAAGCTTTCTTT. Full variable domain (missing parts from reference TRBV7-2 and TRBJ1-1): GAGVSQSPSNKVTEKGKDVELRCDPISGHTALYWYRQSLGQGLEFLIYFQGNSAPDKSGLPSDRFSAERTGGSVSTLTIQRTQQEDSAVYLCASRRTGVNTEAFFGQGTRLTVV.

The chain carries TRBV24-1 and TRBJ2-2; weak D call: TRBD1 (6 bases). The CDR3 consists of 14 residues. Trimming removed 6 bases from V and 0 bases from J, with 7 bases in between. Germline values: CDR1 KGHDR, CDR2 SFDVKD. The CDR3 DNA follows: TGTGCCACCAGTCAGGGGTCGAACACCGGGGAGCTGTTTTTT. Residues: CATSQGSNTGELFF.

V is TRBV19 and J is TRBJ1-5; no definite D call. Germline V lookup: CDR1 LNHDA, CDR2 SQIVND (reference sequence). The germline V and J ends were trimmed by 0 bases and 0 bases, with 12 bases remaining between them. The CDR3 is made up of 17 amino acids. The CDR3 protein is CASSIDQALYSNQPQHF. The CDR3 DNA is TGTGCCAGTAGTATAGATCAGGCCCTCTATAGCAATCAGCCCCAGCATTTT.

CDR3 residues: CASSLSAGGQYF. The CDR3 region has the DNA TGTGCCAGCAGCTTATCGGCAGGGGGGCAGTACTTC. The chain joins TRBV11-2 to TRBJ2-7; TRBD1 matches 7 bases. The germline V gene has CDR1 SGHAT and CDR2 FQNNGV. This CDR3 is built from 12 residues. Trimming at V came to 2 bases and at J to 9 bases, leaving 4 bases not matched to a gene.

The rearrangement links TRBV6-6 to TRBJ1-3; the D is unclear. V was clipped by 1 base and J by 0 bases, with 10 bases between them. The germline V gene encodes CDR1 MNHNY and CDR2 SVGAGI (reference sequence). There are 16 residues in the CDR3. CDR3: CASSYFQTGSGNTIYF. CDR3 nucleotides: TGTGCCAGCAGTTACTTCCAGACGGGCTCTGGAAACACCATATATTTT.

This chain connects TRBV9 to TRBJ2-1; D is undetermined. CDR1 is SGDLS and CDR2 is YYNGEE in the germline V gene. V dropped 1 base and J dropped 5 bases, with 4 bases sitting between them. The CDR3 totals 12 residues. For the CDR3, the DNA is TGTGCCAGCAGCGTATTCAACAATGAGCAGTTCTTC. Encoded protein: CASSVFNNEQFF.

The V gene is TRBV9, the J gene TRBJ1-3; D is possibly TRBD1 (5 bases). The germline V and J ends were trimmed by 0 bases and 3 bases, with 19 bases remaining between them. Germline loops: CDR1 SGDLS, CDR2 YYNGEE. The CDR3 length is 18 residues. The CDR3 sequence is CASSVDGRVALFGNTIYF. CDR3 sequence (DNA): TGTGCCAGCAGCGTAGATGGCAGGGTGGCTCTTTTTGGAAACACCATATATTTT.

This clone was seen only a few times. The chain uses TRBV7-2 and TRBJ2-7, with 15 bases aligning to TRBD2. This CDR3 region has 19 residues. Germline CDR1 SGHTA, CDR2 FQGNSA. V was pared by 4 bases and J by 0 bases, with 10 bases of the junction left unmatched. CDR3 nucleotide sequence: TGTGCCAGCAGCTCACCGGGGACTAGCGGGAGGCCCTTCTCCTACGAGCAGTACTTC. Protein: CASSSPGTSGRPFSYEQYF.

The rearrangement uses TRBV19 and TRBJ2-1; 12 bases match TRBD2. The CDR3 is 16 residues long. J gave up 6 bases and V 7 bases, and 10 bases lay outside the gene matches. CDR1 LNHDA and CDR2 SQIVND come from the germline V gene (reference sequence). The CDR3 sequence: CASTTPGLAGINEQFF. The CDR3 coding sequence is TGTGCCAGTACCACCCCCGGACTAGCGGGGATCAATGAGCAGTTCTTC.

The V call is TRBV4-2, the J call TRBJ1-1, with 8 bases identical to TRBD1. There are 16 residues in the CDR3. The germline CDR1 and CDR2 sequences are LGHNA and YNFKEQ. V was clipped by 0 bases and J by 4 bases; unmatched bases: 7. The CDR3, as DNA: TGTGCCAGCAGCCAAGAGGCGACAGGGGTGGGCACTGAAGCTTTCTTT. This encodes CASSQEATGVGTEAFF.

Remarks on this clone: An end of the junction differs from the germline gene, which may be a read error. CDR3 region: CASGDRGRFQPQHF. As DNA, the CDR3 is TGTGCCAGCGGTGACAGGGGGCGCTTTCAGCCCCAGCATTTT. V and J are TRBV2 and TRBJ1-5; 10 positions agree with TRBD1. CDR1 and CDR2 from the germline V gene are SNHLY and FYNNEI. This CDR3 comprises 14 residues.